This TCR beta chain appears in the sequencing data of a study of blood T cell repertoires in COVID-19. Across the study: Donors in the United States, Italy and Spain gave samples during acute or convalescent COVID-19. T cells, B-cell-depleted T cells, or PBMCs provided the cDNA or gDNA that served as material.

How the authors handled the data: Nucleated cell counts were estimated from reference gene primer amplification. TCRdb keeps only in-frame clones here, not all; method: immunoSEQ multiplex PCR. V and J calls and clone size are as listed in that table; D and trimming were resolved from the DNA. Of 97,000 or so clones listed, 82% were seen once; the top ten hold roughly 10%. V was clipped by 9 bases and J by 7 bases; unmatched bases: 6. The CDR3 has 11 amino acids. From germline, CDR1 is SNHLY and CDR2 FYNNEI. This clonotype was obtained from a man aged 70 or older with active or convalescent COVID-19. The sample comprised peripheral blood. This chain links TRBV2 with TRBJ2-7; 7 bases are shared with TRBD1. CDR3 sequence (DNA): TGTGCCAGTGACAAGGGGGCGGAGCAGTACTTC. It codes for CASDKGAEQYF.